Below are 20 T cell receptor beta chains sequenced from a single sample in a study of blood T cells in healthy people across ages. The second PCR ran about 6 to 11 cycles with a sample-barcoded 5' primer and J-beta primers. In TCRdb, the 5' RACE reads were re-called with MiXCR into one record per CDR3 protein. Seen here are approximately 800,000 distinct CDR3 sequences, about 59% observed once, and the top ten hold 25% to 35%. The material sequenced was blood. The receptors derive from a young man in good health.

The gene calls are TRBV20-1 and TRBJ1-5; maybe TRBD1 (6 bases). From germline, CDR1 is DFQATT and CDR2 SNEGSKA (reference sequence). This CDR3 is 16 amino acids long. Trimming removed 0 bases at V and 7 bases at J, with 19 bases between. The CDR3 region has the DNA TGCAGTGCTAGAGAGCCGAGGGGGACTCAGACCCAGCCCCAGCATTTT. The encoded protein is CSAREPRGTQTQPQHF.

The V call is TRBV7-4, the J call TRBJ2-1; TRBD1 aligns across 7 bases. Germline V gives CDR1 SGHVT, CDR2 SQSDAQ. J gave up 10 bases and V 5 bases, and 20 bases lay outside the gene matches. This CDR3 has 17 amino acids. This chain's CDR3 is CASSPWLGTAPSYEQFF. CDR3 bases: TGTGCCAGCAGCCCCTGGTTAGGGACAGCCCCCTCCTACGAGCAGTTCTTC.

J is TRBJ2-3 and V is TRBV20-1; the match to TRBD2 covers 14 bases. The V gene end was trimmed by 6 bases and the J gene end by 2 bases; junction bases not matched to a gene: 7. The CDR3 spans 16 residues. From germline, CDR1 is DFQATT and CDR2 SNEGSKA (reference sequence). CDR3 DNA sequence: TGCAGTGCAAGGACTAGCGGGGGGTGGGACACAGATACGCAGTATTTT. Translated, it gives CSARTSGGWDTDTQYF.

The V call is TRBV5-1, the J call TRBJ2-1; 9 nucleotides agree with TRBD2. The J call could be wrong; TRBJ2-7 is a better fit for the DNA end. CDR3 size: 15 residues. In germline, CDR1 is SGHRS, CDR2 YFSETQ. CDR3 in amino acids: CASSTAGGLRNEQYF. The CDR3 DNA reads TGCGCCAGCAGCACAGCGGGGGGCCTTCGGAATGAGCAGTACTTC.

This clonotype was recorded only once. CDR3 bases: TGTGCCAGCAGCCAAGCGGAGTTAAGCGCAGATACGCAGTATTTT. It translates to CASSQAELSADTQYF. The chain combines TRBV3-1 with TRBJ2-3; D gene ambiguous. Germline values: CDR1 LGHDT, CDR2 YNNKEL (reference sequence). The V end lost 1 base, the J end lost 4 bases, and 12 bases lay between the germline ends. The CDR3 is made up of 15 amino acids.

The CDR3 DNA is TGTGCCAGCAGCTCCGCAGGGGCCAGCAATCAGCCCCAGCATTTT. Protein product: CASSSAGASNQPQHF. The chain joins TRBV9 to TRBJ1-5; tentatively, D is TRBD1 (6 bases). V shed 4 bases and J shed 1 base, with 12 bases lying between them. Germline V gene sequence: CDR1 SGDLS, CDR2 YYNGEE. The CDR3 consists of 15 residues.

The chain is built from TRBV6-1 and TRBJ1-1; D gene ambiguous. CDR3 length: 14 residues. CDR1 and CDR2 from the germline V gene are MNHNS and SASEGT. V gave up 6 bases and J gave up 2 bases, with 13 bases separating them. CDR3 DNA: TGTGCCAGCAGGGATCCACGACCTAACACTGAAGCTTTCTTT. It codes for CASRDPRPNTEAFF.

A single count supports this clonotype. Here the CDR3 DNA reads TGCAGTGCTAGAGCTCCTCCCGGGACAGGGCCCTCCTACGAGCAGTACTTC. Translating gives CSARAPPGTGPSYEQYF. V gene TRBV20-1 combines with J gene TRBJ2-7; the match to TRBD1 covers 9 bases. Germline CDR1 and CDR2: DFQATT and SNEGSKA (reference sequence). CDR3 size: 17 residues. With V trimmed by 1 base and J by 0 bases, 10 bases remained unmatched.

The table lists this clonotype with a count of one. The rearrangement links TRBV7-9 to TRBJ2-1, with a possible D match to TRBD1 (5 bases). Germline CDR1 is SEHNR and CDR2 is FQNEAQ (reference sequence). With 6 bases removed from V and 4 bases from J, the gap between germline ends came to 10 bases. CDR3 length: 13 amino acids. For the CDR3, the DNA is TGTGCCAGCAGGCCTCAGGGATACAATGAGCAGTTCTTC. Its protein is CASRPQGYNEQFF.

This clonotype was seen only a few times. The chain recombines TRBV11-2 with TRBJ2-4; TRBD1 is a possible D gene (6 bases). The V gene's germline CDR1 is SGHAT and CDR2 FQNNGV. V was clipped by 2 bases and J by 3 bases, with 17 bases between them. The CDR3 loop spans 17 amino acids. The CDR3 nucleotides are TGTGCCAGCAGCTTAACAACTCCCGGGACAAGCAAAAACATTCAGTACTTC. It specifies CASSLTTPGTSKNIQYF.

The chain joins TRBV4-3 to TRBJ1-4; unclear D gene. Germline values: CDR1 LGHNA, CDR2 YSLEER. The CDR3 loop spans 14 amino acids. The germline V and J ends were trimmed by 0 bases and 11 bases, with 13 bases remaining between them. CDR3 DNA: TGCGCCAGCAGCCAAGATCTTCCGGGTAGCAAACTGTTTTTT. Translated, it gives CASSQDLPGSKLFF.

This chain connects TRBV15 to TRBJ2-6, with D unclear. V lost 6 bases and J 2 bases, leaving 11 bases between the germline ends. This CDR3 has 15 residues. CDR1 and CDR2 (germline): LNHNV, YYDKDF (reference sequence). Here the CDR3 reads CATRQRLAGANVLTF. CDR3 in DNA: TGTGCCACCAGACAAAGACTGGCTGGGGCCAACGTCCTGACTTTC.

The V gene is TRBV7-8, the J gene TRBJ2-7, with 9 bases matching TRBD2. TRBJ2-5 matches the DNA end more closely, so the J call is doubtful. CDR3 size: 15 residues. CDR1 and CDR2 (germline): SGHVS, FQNEAQ. CDR3 in amino acids: CASSLDRLAGETQYF. DNA for the CDR3: TGTGCCAGCAGCTTAGATCGTCTAGCGGGGGAGACCCAGTACTTC.

The V call is TRBV6-1, the J call TRBJ2-5, with D possibly being TRBD2 (5 bases). The length of the CDR3 is 15 residues. V was cut by 6 bases and J by 0 bases, with 14 bases left in between. Germline assignment: CDR1 MNHNS and CDR2 SASEGT. For the CDR3, the DNA is TGTGCCAGCAGGAGGGAGCGGATGTACCAAGAGACCCAGTACTTC. As protein: CASRRERMYQETQYF.

The J gene is TRBJ2-7, the V gene TRBV12-3 or TRBV12-4; D is perhaps TRBD1 (5 bases). CDR3 length: 13 amino acids. Trimming cost V 6 bases and J 4 bases, with 13 bases left between them. In nucleotides, the CDR3 is TGTGCCAGCAGCCCCGGACACGAGTACGAGCAGTACTTC. Its translation: CASSPGHEYEQYF.

Points on this clonotype: A read error may be the cause here, since a much bigger clone is one base away. The genes are TRBV29-1 and TRBJ1-5; D gene unclear. The CDR3 has 15 residues. Germline CDR1 SQVTM, CDR2 ANQGSEA. With 7 bases removed from V and 0 bases from J, the gap between germline ends came to 16 bases. CDR3 coding DNA: TGCAGCGGCGGGATAGGGAAATATAGCAATCAGCCCCAGCATTTT. Its translation: CSGGIGKYSNQPQHF.

This chain uses TRBV28 with TRBJ2-4, with a tentative D call TRBD1 (6 bases). The CDR3 has 16 amino acids. From germline, CDR1 is MDHEN and CDR2 SYDVKM. The V end lost 6 bases, the J end lost 1 base, and 16 bases lay between the germline ends. The CDR3 nucleotides are TGTGCCAGCAGCCCAGGACAGCCCGGGGCCAAAAACATTCAGTACTTC. Translation gives CASSPGQPGAKNIQYF.

This clonotype has a single count. The chain links TRBV7-9 to TRBJ1-1; the D is unclear. Germline CDR1 is SEHNR and CDR2 is FQNEAQ (reference sequence). The V end was cut by 11 bases, the J end by 6 bases, with 10 bases between. This CDR3 is built from 10 residues. CDR3 sequence reads: CAVTRPEAFF. In DNA, the CDR3 is TGTGCCGTCACGAGGCCTGAAGCTTTCTTT.

This clonotype was seen a few times. This chain joins TRBV29-1 and TRBJ1-2, with D hard to call. Germline V lookup: CDR1 SQVTM, CDR2 ANQGSEA. Between the trimmed V and J ends, which lost 2 bases and 4 bases, there was a span of 11 bases. The CDR3 is 13 residues long. CDR3 loop: CSVESRVGYGYTF. As DNA, the CDR3 is TGCAGCGTTGAATCCCGGGTGGGCTATGGCTACACCTTC.

The rearrangement uses TRBV5-1 and TRBJ2-4; 9 nucleotides line up with TRBD1. V gave up 0 bases and J gave up 13 bases; unmatched junction bases: 11. CDR1 is SGHRS, CDR2 YFSETQ, per germline. The CDR3 length is 15 residues. The DNA for the CDR3 is TGCGCCAGCAGCTTGGGGGACAGGGTAGTGAATGAGCAGTACTTC. Protein: CASSLGDRVVNEQYF.